What follows are 2 T cell receptor beta chains derived from one specimen sequenced in a study of cytomegalovirus exposure and HLA in healthy donors. The PCR was carried out with 60 Vbeta primers and 13 Jbeta primers. The data were produced by immunoSEQ multiplex PCR, yet TCRdb's version contains in-frame clones alone and is incomplete. Of tens of thousands of clones in the sample, 78% were seen once. The specimen was PBMCs. All receptors derive from a male donor in good health and CMV-seropositive.

This clone was picked up a small number of times. The J gene is TRBJ2-7, the V gene TRBV9, with 13 bases matching TRBD2. The V segment lost 4 bases and the J segment 1 base; nucleotides outside the gene matches: 5. CDR3 size: 16 residues. Germline CDR1 SGDLS, CDR2 YYNGEE. Here the CDR3 reads CASSPGLAGASYEQYF. The DNA of the CDR3 is TGTGCCAGCAGCCCCGGACTAGCGGGAGCTTCCTACGAGCAGTACTTC.

The chain employs TRBV5-4 and TRBJ2-5, with 10 bases aligning to TRBD2. The V gene's germline CDR1 is SGHNT and CDR2 YYREEE (reference sequence). This CDR3 is 15 amino acids long. The J segment lost 5 bases and the V segment lost 4 bases, leaving 8 bases of the junction unmatched. CDR3 region: CASSPRAGGVETQYF. CDR3 sequence (DNA): TGTGCCAGCAGCCCCAGAGCGGGGGGGGTGGAGACCCAGTACTTC.